The 17 T cell receptor beta chains reported below all come from one sample, sequenced in a study of beta chain features in type 1 diabetes. Expressed TCRB transcripts were sequenced because the entire RNA isolate underwent reverse transcription. The assay was immunoSEQ multiplex PCR, and TCRdb's table has in-frame clones only and misses some. The sample yields about 290,000 clones, roughly 8% seen once. Material for sequencing was central memory CD4+ T cells from blood. The source of these receptors is a young woman in good health.

The chain links TRBV21-1 to TRBJ2-3. TRBV21-1 is termed a pseudogene. The CDR3 extends over 15 amino acids. The CDR3 DNA reads as TGTGCCAGCAGCAAATCTAGCCAGGGATCAGATACGCAGTATTTT. Residues: CASSKSSQGSDTQYF.

This clone turned up a few times. The chain has TRBV18 and TRBJ1-2; D unresolved. Deletions cut 3 bases from V and 2 bases from J, with 7 bases between. The CDR3 has 13 amino acids. From germline, CDR1 is KGHSH and CDR2 LQKENI. DNA of the CDR3: TGTGCCAGCTCACCGGCCAGAAACTATGGCTACACCTTC. Protein: CASSPARNYGYTF.

A few counts support this clone. The chain uses TRBV15 and TRBJ2-1; TRBD1 or TRBD2 may be the D gene (6 bases each). The V gene lost 5 bases and the J gene lost 5 bases, with 13 bases spanning the gap. Germline loops: CDR1 LNHNV, CDR2 YYDKDF (reference sequence). This CDR3 spans 14 amino acids. The CDR3 reads CATSRRGPNNEQFF. The CDR3 DNA reads TGTGCCACCAGCCGCCGGGGGCCGAACAATGAGCAGTTCTTC.

This clone was seen ten or more times. This sequence joins TRBV19 and TRBJ2-1; 11 bases fit TRBD2. In germline, CDR1 is LNHDA, CDR2 SQIVND (reference sequence). The CDR3 runs 16 residues. With 6 bases clipped from V and 2 bases from J, the junction kept 6 bases outside the gene matches. CDR3 nucleotides: TGTGCCAGTAGGACTAGCGGGGCGGGGGCCTACAATGAGCAGTTCTTC. Its translation is CASRTSGAGAYNEQFF.

The chain has TRBV2 and TRBJ2-5; 8 positions match TRBD1. CDR3 length: 14 amino acids. The V gene's germline CDR1 is SNHLY and CDR2 FYNNEI. The trim removed 7 bases at V and 2 bases at J, leaving 6 bases unmatched. The CDR3 DNA sequence: TGTGCCAGCAATCCTACAGGGGGACAAGAGACCCAGTACTTC. Translated, it gives CASNPTGGQETQYF.

This chain joins TRBV18 and TRBJ1-1; D perhaps matches TRBD1 (6 bases). From germline, CDR1 is KGHSH and CDR2 LQKENI. V shed 3 bases and J shed 1 base, with 12 bases lying between them. CDR3 length: 15 amino acids. The CDR3 sequence is CASSPKGVGNTEAFF. The DNA for the CDR3 is TGTGCCAGCTCACCGAAGGGGGTTGGGAACACTGAAGCTTTCTTT.

This clone came up a few times. This sequence joins TRBV14 and TRBJ2-4; TRBD2 matches at 9 bases. V was clipped by 3 bases and J by 16 bases; unmatched bases: 10. Germline CDR1 is SGHDN and CDR2 is FVKESK. This CDR3 contains 13 residues. CDR3 DNA sequence: TGTGCCAGCAGCCACGGAAGAGCTAGCGGGATTTACTTC. Translated: CASSHGRASGIYF.

There are a few counts of this clone. The same CDR3 is also encoded by other DNA sequences in this sample. This chain connects TRBV5-1 to TRBJ1-2; D unclear. The V and J ends lost 4 bases and 0 bases respectively, with 7 bases between them. Germline V gives CDR1 SGHRS, CDR2 YFSETQ. The CDR3 consists of 13 residues. DNA of the CDR3: TGCGCCAGCAGCCTAGACTCTAACTATGGCTACACCTTC. Protein product: CASSLDSNYGYTF.

This clone was seen more than once but under ten times. The V gene is TRBV6-5, the J gene TRBJ1-5; weak D call: TRBD1 (5 bases). This CDR3 contains 13 residues. Trimming took off 4 bases at V and 5 bases at J, with 9 bases between the two ends. Germline-derived CDR1 and CDR2 are MNHEY and SVGAGI. The CDR3 DNA reads as TGTGCCAGCAGTTGGGGACTGGATCAGCCCCAGCATTTT. Translated: CASSWGLDQPQHF.

This clone was detected a few times. The chain combines TRBV9 with TRBJ2-7; D is possibly TRBD1 (6 bases). This CDR3 is 14 amino acids long. Germline V CDR1 and CDR2: SGDLS, YYNGEE. The V end was cut by 2 bases, the J end by 3 bases, with 12 bases between. The CDR3, as DNA: TGTGCCAGCAGCGTTACCGGGACAAACTACGAGCAGTACTTC. Protein: CASSVTGTNYEQYF.

Details on this clone: Sequence at one end of the junction differs from germline and may be a read error. The chain employs TRBV29-1 and TRBJ1-1; 12 bases agree with TRBD1. CDR1 SQVTM and CDR2 ANQGSEA come from the germline V gene. There are 12 residues in the CDR3. The CDR3 here is CSVAGQGAEVFF. The CDR3 DNA follows: TGCAGCGTTGCGGGACAGGGGGCCGAAGTTTTCTTT.

The gene calls are TRBV2 and TRBJ2-7, with D tentatively TRBD1 or TRBD2 (6 bases each). V was trimmed by 6 bases and J by 6 bases, leaving 12 bases between them. Germline CDR1 and CDR2: SNHLY and FYNNEI. There are 12 residues in the CDR3. The CDR3 sequence is CASRIQGGEQYF. The CDR3 nucleotides read TGTGCCAGCAGAATACAGGGAGGCGAGCAGTACTTC.

This clone showed up just a few times. This sequence joins TRBV6-6 and TRBJ1-1; 8 bases fit TRBD1. The germline V gene has CDR1 MNHNY and CDR2 SVGAGI (reference sequence). V lost 5 bases and J lost 4; bases outside the gene matches: 6. CDR3 length equals 14 residues. CDR3 region: CASSITGTGTEAFF. CDR3 in DNA: TGTGCCAGCAGTATCACCGGGACAGGCACTGAAGCTTTCTTT.

This clone was observed a handful of times. The J gene is TRBJ1-2, the V gene TRBV5-4; TRBD1 matches 9 bases. The CDR3 is 14 residues long. Germline CDR1 is SGHNT and CDR2 is YYREEE (reference sequence). V was pared by 6 bases and J by 8 bases, with 11 bases of the junction left unmatched. The CDR3 protein is CASTEDRGYGGYTF. The CDR3 coding sequence is TGTGCCAGCACGGAGGACAGGGGTTATGGGGGCTACACCTTC.

This clone was picked up a small number of times. This chain uses TRBV5-6 with TRBJ1-6; tentatively, D is TRBD1 (5 bases). The CDR3 contains 12 residues. The V gene's germline CDR1 is SGHDT and CDR2 YYEEEE. V lost 4 bases to trimming and J lost 10 bases, with 9 bases between them. CDR3 sequence (DNA): TGTGCCAGCAGCGGGCGGGGCTCACCCCTCCACTTT. Translated, it gives CASSGRGSPLHF.

Notes on this clone: Other DNA sequences in this specimen translate into the identical CDR3. This chain links TRBV10-2 with TRBJ2-5, with TRBD2 matching 8 bases. Germline CDR1 WSHSY, CDR2 SAAADI. Trimming at V came to 2 bases and at J to 2 bases, leaving 4 bases not matched to a gene. The CDR3 length is 15 residues. The CDR3 protein is CASSEAGGRQETQYF. CDR3 DNA: TGCGCCAGCAGTGAGGCGGGGGGACGGCAAGAGACCCAGTACTTC.

The V and J genes are TRBV28 and TRBJ1-4; 9 bases are a match to TRBD1. After removal of 6 bases from V and 5 bases from J, the junction contained 10 bases not matched to a gene. CDR3 size: 16 residues. In germline, CDR1 is MDHEN, CDR2 SYDVKM. The CDR3 protein is CASRPGTGRRNEKLFF. As DNA, the CDR3 is TGTGCCAGCAGACCCGGGACAGGGAGGAGGAATGAAAAACTGTTTTTT.